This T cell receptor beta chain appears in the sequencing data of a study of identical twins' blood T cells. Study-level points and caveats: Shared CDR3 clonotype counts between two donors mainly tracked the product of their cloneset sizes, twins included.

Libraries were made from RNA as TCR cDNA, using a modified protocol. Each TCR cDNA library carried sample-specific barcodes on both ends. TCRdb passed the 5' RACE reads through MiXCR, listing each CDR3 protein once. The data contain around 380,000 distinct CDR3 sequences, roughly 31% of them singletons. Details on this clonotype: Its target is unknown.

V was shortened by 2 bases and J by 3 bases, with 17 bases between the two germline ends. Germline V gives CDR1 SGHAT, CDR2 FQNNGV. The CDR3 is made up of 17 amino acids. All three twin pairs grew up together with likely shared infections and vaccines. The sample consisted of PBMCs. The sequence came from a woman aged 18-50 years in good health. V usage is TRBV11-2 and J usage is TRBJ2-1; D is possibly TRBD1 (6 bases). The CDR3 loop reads CASSLPLTGSDYNEQFF. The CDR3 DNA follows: TGTGCCAGCAGCTTACCACTCACAGGGTCGGACTACAATGAGCAGTTCTTC.